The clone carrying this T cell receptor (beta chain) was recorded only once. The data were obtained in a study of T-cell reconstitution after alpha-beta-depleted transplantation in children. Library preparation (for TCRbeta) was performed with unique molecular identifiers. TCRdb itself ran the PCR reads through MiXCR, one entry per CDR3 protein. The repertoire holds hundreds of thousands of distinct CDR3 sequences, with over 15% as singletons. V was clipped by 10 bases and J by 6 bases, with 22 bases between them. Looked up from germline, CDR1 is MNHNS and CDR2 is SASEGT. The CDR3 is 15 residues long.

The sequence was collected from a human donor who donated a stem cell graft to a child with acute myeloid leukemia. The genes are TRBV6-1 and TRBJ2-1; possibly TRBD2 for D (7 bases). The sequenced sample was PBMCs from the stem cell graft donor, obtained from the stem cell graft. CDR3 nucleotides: TGTGCCACATCCCGGTTCGGGGGGCCTTCCAATGAGCAGTTCTTC. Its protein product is CATSRFGGPSNEQFF.